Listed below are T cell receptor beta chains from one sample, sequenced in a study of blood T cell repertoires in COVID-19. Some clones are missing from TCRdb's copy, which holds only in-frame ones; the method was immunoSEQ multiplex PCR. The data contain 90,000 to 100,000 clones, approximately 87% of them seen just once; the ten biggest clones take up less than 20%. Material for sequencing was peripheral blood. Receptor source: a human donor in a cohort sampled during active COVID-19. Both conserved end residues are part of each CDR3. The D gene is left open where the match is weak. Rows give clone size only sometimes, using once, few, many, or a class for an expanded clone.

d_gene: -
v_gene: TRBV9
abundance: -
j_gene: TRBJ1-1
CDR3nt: TGTGCCAGCAGCGTAGGCGGGGCAGAGAACACTGAAGCTTTCTTT
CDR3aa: CASSVGGAENTEAFF

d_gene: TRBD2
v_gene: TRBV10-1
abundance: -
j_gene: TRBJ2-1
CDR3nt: TGCGCCATCCAATCCCCTCCGACTAGCGGGAGGTACAATGAGCAGTTCTTC
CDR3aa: CAIQSPPTSGRYNEQFF

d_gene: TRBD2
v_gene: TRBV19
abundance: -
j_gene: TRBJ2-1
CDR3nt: TGTGCCAGTAGTGCGGGAGTGCCCCCCGTAGGGCAGTTCTTC
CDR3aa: CASSAGVPPVGQFF

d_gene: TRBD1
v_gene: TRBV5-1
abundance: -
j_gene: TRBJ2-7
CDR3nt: TGCGCCAGCAGCTTGAATGGACAGGGAGTCGACGAGCAGTACTTC
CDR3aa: CASSLNGQGVDEQYF

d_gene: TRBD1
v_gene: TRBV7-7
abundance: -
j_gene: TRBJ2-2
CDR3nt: TGTGCTAGCAGCCAGGGGGACACCGGGGAGCTGTTTTTT
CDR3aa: CASSQGDTGELFF

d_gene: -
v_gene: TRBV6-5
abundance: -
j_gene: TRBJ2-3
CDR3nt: TGTGCCAGCAGTTACCGACTAGCAGATACGCAGTATTTT
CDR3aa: CASSYRLADTQYF

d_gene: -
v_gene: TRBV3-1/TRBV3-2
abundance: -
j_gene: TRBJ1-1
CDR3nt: TGTGCCAGCAGGGGGTTGCTCGGAAGGGGCACTGAAGCTTTCTTT
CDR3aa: CASRGLLGRGTEAFF

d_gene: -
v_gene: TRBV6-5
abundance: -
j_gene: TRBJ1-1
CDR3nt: TGTGCCAGCAGTACTCGTGGAGGGGACACTGAAGCTTTCTTT
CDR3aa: CASSTRGGDTEAFF

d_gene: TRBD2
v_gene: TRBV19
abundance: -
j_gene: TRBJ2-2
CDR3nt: TGTGCCAGTAGTATAGGGGCTAGCGGGAAGAAGCGGAACACCGGGGAGCTGTTTTTT
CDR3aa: CASSIGASGKKRNTGELFF

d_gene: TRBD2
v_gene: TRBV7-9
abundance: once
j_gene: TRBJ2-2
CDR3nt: TGTGCCAGCAGCTCGGGACTAGCGGGAGATACCGGGGAGCTGTTTTTT
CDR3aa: CASSSGLAGDTGELFF

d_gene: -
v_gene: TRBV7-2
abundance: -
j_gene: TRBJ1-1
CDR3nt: TGTGCCAGCAGGCGACAGGAGACGAACACTGAAGCTTTCTTT
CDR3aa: CASRRQETNTEAFF

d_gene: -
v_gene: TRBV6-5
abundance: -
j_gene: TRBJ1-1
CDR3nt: TGTGCCAGCAGTTTATCAGGACAGTCGATGAACACTGAAGCTTTCTTT
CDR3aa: CASSLSGQSMNTEAFF

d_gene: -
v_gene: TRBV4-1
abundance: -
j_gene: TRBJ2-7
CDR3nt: TGCGCCAGCAGCCAAGGGGGGGAGAGCTCCTACGAGCAGTACTTC
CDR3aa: CASSQGGESSYEQYF

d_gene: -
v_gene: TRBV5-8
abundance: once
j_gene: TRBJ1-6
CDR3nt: TGTGCCAGCAGCTTGGCTTATTCACCCCTCCACTTT
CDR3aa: CASSLAYSPLHF

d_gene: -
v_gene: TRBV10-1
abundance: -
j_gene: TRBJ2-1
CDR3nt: TGCGCCAGCAGTGATCGCGCAGGTGAGCAGTTCTTC
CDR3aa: CASSDRAGEQFF

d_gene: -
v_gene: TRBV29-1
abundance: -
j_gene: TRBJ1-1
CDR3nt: TGCAGCGTAACGCGGGGGGACACTGAAGCTTTCTTT
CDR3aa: CSVTRGDTEAFF

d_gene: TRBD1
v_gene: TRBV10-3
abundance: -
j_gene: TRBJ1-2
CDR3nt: TGTGCCATCAGTGGTGGGACAGTCATTAACTATGGCTACACCTTC
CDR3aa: CAISGGTVINYGYTF

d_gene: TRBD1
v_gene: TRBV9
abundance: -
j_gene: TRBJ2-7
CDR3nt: TGTGCCAGCGGTCCGGGACAGGGGAACTACGAGCAGTACTTC
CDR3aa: CASGPGQGNYEQYF

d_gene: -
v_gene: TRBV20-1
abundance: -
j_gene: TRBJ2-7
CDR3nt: TGCAGTGCTAGTCACTCGGGGAGGAACCTCTACGAGCAGTACTTC
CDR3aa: CSASHSGRNLYEQYF

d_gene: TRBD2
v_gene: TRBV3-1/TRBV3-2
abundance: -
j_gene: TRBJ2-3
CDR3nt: TGTGCCAGCAGCCAACTAGCGGGGGGGGATACGCAGTATTTT
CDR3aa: CASSQLAGGDTQYF

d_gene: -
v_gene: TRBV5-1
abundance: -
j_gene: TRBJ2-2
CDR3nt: TGCGCCAGCAGCTTGGGGACAGTGAACACCGGGGAGCTGTTTTTT
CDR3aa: CASSLGTVNTGELFF

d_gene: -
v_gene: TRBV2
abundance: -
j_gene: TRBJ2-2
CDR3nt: TGTGCCAGCAGTGCAGGCACCGGGGAGCTGTTTTTT
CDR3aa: CASSAGTGELFF

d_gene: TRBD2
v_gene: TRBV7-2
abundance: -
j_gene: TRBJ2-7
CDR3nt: TGTGCCAGCAGCCCGGGAGGGCCCGTCTACGAGCAGTACTTC
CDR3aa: CASSPGGPVYEQYF

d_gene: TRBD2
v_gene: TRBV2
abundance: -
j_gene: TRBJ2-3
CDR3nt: TGTGCCAGCAGGTCTACGGGACTAGTTTTCACAGATACGCAGTATTTT
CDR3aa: CASRSTGLVFTDTQYF

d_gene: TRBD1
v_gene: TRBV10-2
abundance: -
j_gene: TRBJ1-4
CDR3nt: TGCGCCAGCAGAGGGACAGGGGATTATAATGAAAAACTGTTTTTT
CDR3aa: CASRGTGDYNEKLFF

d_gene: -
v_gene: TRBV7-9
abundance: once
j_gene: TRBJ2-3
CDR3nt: TGTGCCAGCAGCTTGGGAACAGGGTCAGATACGCAGTATTTT
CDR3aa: CASSLGTGSDTQYF

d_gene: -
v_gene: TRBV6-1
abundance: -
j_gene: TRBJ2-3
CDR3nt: TGTGCCAGCAGTGGGGGGACTGTCCCTTACGGCACAGATACGCAGTATTTT
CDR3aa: CASSGGTVPYGTDTQYF

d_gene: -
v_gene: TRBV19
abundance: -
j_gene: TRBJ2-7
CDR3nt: TGTGCCACCCGACCAAGTTTAAGCGGCTCCTACGAGCAGTACTTC
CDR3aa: CATRPSLSGSYEQYF

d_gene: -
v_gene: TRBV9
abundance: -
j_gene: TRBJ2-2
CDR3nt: TGTGCCAGCAGCGTCGTCAGGGACACCGGGGAGCTGTTTTTT
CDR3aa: CASSVVRDTGELFF

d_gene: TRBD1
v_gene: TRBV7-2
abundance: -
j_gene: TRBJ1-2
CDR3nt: TGTGCCAGCAGTCGGACAGGGGGCGAAGGCTACACCTTC
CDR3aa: CASSRTGGEGYTF

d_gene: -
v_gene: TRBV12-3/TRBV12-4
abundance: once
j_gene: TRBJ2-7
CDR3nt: TGTGCCAGCAGCGGGGGGCCCCTCGAGCAGTACTTC
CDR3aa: CASSGGPLEQYF

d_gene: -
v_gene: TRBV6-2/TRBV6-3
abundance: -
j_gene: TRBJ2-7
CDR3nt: TGTGCCAGCAGACCTGCCGAGGAAGCTGGGTACGAGCAGTACTTC
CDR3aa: CASRPAEEAGYEQYF

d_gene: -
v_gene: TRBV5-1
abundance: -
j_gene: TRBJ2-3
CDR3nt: TGCGCCAGCAGCTGGGGGACAAGCACAGATACGCAGTATTTT
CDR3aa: CASSWGTSTDTQYF

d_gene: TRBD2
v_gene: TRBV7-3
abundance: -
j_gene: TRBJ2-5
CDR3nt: TGTGCCAGCAGCTTAACTAGCGGGGGGGCGGAGACCCAGTACTTC
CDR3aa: CASSLTSGGAETQYF

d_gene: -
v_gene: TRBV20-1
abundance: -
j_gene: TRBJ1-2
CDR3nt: TGCAGTGCCATAGGGGACTATGGCTACACCTTC
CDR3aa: CSAIGDYGYTF

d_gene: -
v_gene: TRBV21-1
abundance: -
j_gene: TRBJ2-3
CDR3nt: TGTGCCAGCAGCAAAGTCCAGGGACTGAGCACAGATACGCAGTATTTT
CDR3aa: CASSKVQGLSTDTQYF

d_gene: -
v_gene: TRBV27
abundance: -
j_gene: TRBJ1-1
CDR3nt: TGTGCCAGCAGTTTGGTGGGGGCACTTAGGAACACTGAAGCTTTCTTT
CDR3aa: CASSLVGALRNTEAFF

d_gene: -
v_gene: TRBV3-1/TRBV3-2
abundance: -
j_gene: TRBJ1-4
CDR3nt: TGTGCCAGCAGCCAAACAGGGATTGCTAATGAAAAACTGTTTTTT
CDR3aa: CASSQTGIANEKLFF

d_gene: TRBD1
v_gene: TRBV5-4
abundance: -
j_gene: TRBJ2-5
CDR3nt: TGTGCCAGCAGCTTCGGGACAGGGGAAGAGACCCAGTACTTC
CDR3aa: CASSFGTGEETQYF

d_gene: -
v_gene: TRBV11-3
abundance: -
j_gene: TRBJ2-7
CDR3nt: TGTGCCAGCAGCTTATCCCCTAACTACGAGCAGTACTTC
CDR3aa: CASSLSPNYEQYF

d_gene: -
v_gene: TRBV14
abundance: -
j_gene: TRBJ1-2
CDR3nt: TGTGCCAGCAGCCAACGAACAGGGTCTTTCGGCTACACCTTC
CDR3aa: CASSQRTGSFGYTF

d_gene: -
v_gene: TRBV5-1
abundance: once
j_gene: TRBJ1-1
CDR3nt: TGCGCCAGCAGCTTGGTAGTGGTGGGGGGCACTGAAGCTTTCTTT
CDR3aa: CASSLVVVGGTEAFF

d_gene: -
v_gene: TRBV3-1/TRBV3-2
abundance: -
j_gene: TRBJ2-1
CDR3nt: TGTGCCAGCAGCCAAGTAGCGGACCTATACAATGAGCAGTTCTTC
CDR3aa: CASSQVADLYNEQFF

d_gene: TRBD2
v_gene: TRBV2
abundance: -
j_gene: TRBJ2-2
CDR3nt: TGTGCCAGCAGTGTGGCGGGGGGCGCGGGCACCGGGGAGCTGTTTTTT
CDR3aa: CASSVAGGAGTGELFF

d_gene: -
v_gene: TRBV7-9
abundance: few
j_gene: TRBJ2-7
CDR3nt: TGTGCCAGCAGCCCCGGACTTACAAGCTCCTACGAGCAGTACTTC
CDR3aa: CASSPGLTSSYEQYF

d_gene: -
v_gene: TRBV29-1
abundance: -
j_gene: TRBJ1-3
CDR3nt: TGCAGCGTTGTAAGGGGGTCTGGAAACACCATATATTTT
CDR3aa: CSVVRGSGNTIYF

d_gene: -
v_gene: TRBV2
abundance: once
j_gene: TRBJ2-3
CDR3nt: TGTGCCAGCCTGACGGGGGATAACACAGATACGCAGTATTTT
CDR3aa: CASLTGDNTDTQYF

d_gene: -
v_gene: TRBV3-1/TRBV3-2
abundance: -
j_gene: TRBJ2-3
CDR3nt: TGTGCCAGCAGCCAAAACGTCGGGGGCACAGATACGCAGTATTTT
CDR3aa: CASSQNVGGTDTQYF

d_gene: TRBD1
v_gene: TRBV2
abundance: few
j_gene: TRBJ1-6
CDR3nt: TGTGCCAGCAGTGGGACAGGGAGCAGTTCACCCCTCCACTTT
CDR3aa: CASSGTGSSSPLHF

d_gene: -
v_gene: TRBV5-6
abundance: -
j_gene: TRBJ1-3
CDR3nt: TGTGCCAGCAGCTTTAGGGGGAATGGAAACACCATATATTTT
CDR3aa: CASSFRGNGNTIYF

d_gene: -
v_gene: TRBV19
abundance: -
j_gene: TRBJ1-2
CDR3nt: TGTGCCAGTAGTATGATTGGACGAACGGGAAACTATGGCTACACCTTC
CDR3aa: CASSMIGRTGNYGYTF

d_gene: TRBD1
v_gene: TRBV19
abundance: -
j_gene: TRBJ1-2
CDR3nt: TGTGCCAGTAGTATCAGCCCCGGGACAGGAGACTATGGCTACACCTTC
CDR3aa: CASSISPGTGDYGYTF

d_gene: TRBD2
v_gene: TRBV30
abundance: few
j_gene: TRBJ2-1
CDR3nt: TGTGCCTGGAGTCTGGCGGGAGGGGGTGATGAGCAGTTCTTC
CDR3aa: CAWSLAGGGDEQFF

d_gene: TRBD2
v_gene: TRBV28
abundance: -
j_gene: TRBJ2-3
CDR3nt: TGTGCCAGCGTAGCGGGAGGCCATACAGATACGCAGTATTTT
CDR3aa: CASVAGGHTDTQYF

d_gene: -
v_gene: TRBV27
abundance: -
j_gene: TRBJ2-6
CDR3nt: TGTGCCAGCAGTTTATTCGAGGGCTCTGGGGCCAACGTCCTGACTTTC
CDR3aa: CASSLFEGSGANVLTF

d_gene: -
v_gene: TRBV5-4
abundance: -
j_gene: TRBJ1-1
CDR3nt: TGTGCCAGCAGCTTGAACGCGGGGACCGAGGCTGAAGCTTTCTTT
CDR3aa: CASSLNAGTEAEAFF

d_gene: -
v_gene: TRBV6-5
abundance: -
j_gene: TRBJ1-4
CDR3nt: TGTGCCAGCAGTTACGCCCCGGGGGAAAAACTGTTTTTT
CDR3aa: CASSYAPGEKLFF

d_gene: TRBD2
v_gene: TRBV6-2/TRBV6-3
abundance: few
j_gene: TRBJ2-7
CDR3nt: TGTGCCAGCAGTTACCCCCAACTAGCGGGAGGAGTAGGAGAGCAGTACTTC
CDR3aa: CASSYPQLAGGVGEQYF